This passage covers 7 T cell receptor beta chains from one sample sequenced in a study of T cells in Graves' hyperthyroidism and ophthalmopathy. There were TCR beta CDR3 regions amplified from RNA transcripts. First-round RT-PCR with HTBI primers amplified the TCR CDR3 region. MiXCR, applied by TCRdb to the multiplex PCR reads, yields one record per CDR3 protein. The sample carries approximately 520,000 distinct CDR3 sequences, more than 20% recorded once. Sequencing was carried out using blood. The receptors originated from a man between 18 and 35 years old with Graves' hyperthyroidism.

Only one count was recorded for this clonotype. This CDR3 is missing its conserved last phenylalanine or tryptophan, likely due to a read error. This chain uses TRBV5-4 with TRBJ1-5; no definite D call. CDR1 SGHNT and CDR2 YYREEE come from the germline V gene (reference sequence). The CDR3 is 17 residues long. Trimming stripped 0 bases from V and 3 bases from J, with 16 bases between. CDR3 in DNA: TGTGCCAGCAGCTTGGCCGCTGGGCCTTCCCCCAATCAGCCCCAGCATTTG. Translation gives CASSLAAGPSPNQPQHL.

V usage is TRBV28 and J usage is TRBJ2-5; tentatively, D is TRBD1 or TRBD2 (5 bases each). CDR3 size: 14 residues. Germline V CDR1 and CDR2: MDHEN, SYDVKM. V gave up 2 bases and J gave up 5 bases, with 12 bases separating them. Written as DNA, the CDR3 is TGTGCCAGCAGTTTAGGGACGACCCCCGAGACCCAGTACTTC. This sequence encodes CASSLGTTPETQYF.

The rearrangement uses TRBV12-3 or TRBV12-4 and TRBJ2-2; maybe TRBD1 (5 bases). Trimming took off 8 bases at V and 5 bases at J, with 15 bases between the two ends. The CDR3 is 14 residues long. The CDR3 here is CASEDRGRTGELFF. CDR3 bases: TGTGCCAGCGAGGATAGGGGTAGAACCGGGGAGCTGTTTTTT.

This clonotype was seen once. This chain connects TRBV27 to TRBJ1-2; 7 nucleotides match TRBD1. CDR3 length: 14 residues. J was trimmed by 5 bases and V by 5 bases; bases with no gene match: 8. Germline assignment: CDR1 MNHEY and CDR2 SMNVEV (reference sequence). The CDR3 loop is CASSPSDRIYGYTF. CDR3 DNA sequence: TGTGCCAGCAGTCCCTCGGACAGGATTTATGGCTACACCTTC.

This chain links TRBV4-2 with TRBJ2-5, with D possibly TRBD2 on 6 matching bases. Deletions cut 0 bases from V and 1 base from J, with 18 bases between. This CDR3 is 18 amino acids long. Germline assignment: CDR1 LGHNA and CDR2 YNFKEQ. The CDR3 DNA is TGTGCCAGCAGCCAAGATCCTGAGTCGGGAGCCCCCCAAGAGACCCAGTACTTC. Translation gives CASSQDPESGAPQETQYF.

In this sample, this clonotype turned up many times. The chain has TRBV12-3 or TRBV12-4 and TRBJ1-2; TRBD1 is a possible D gene (5 bases). The CDR3 contains 16 residues. V was pared by 5 bases and J by 3 bases, with 19 bases between. CDR3: CASSDELLDSYYGYTF. The DNA for the CDR3 is TGTGCCAGCAGTGACGAATTACTTGACAGCTACTATGGCTACACCTTC.

This rearrangement joins TRBV7-2 to TRBJ2-5; a weak D match, TRBD2 (5 bases). Trimming left V 2 bases short and J 1 base short, with 8 bases between. The germline gives CDR1 SGHTA, CDR2 FQGNSA. The CDR3 length is 14 residues. CDR3 nucleotide sequence: TGTGCCAGCAGCTTAAGGCGGGCCCAAGAGACCCAGTACTTC. Its protein product is CASSLRRAQETQYF.